This TCR beta chain was observed in a study of cytotoxic CD8 clonotypes in ibrutinib-treated CLL. About the study: After a median of around six years, roughly 15 patients stayed remitted and approximately 12 progressed; responses had been partial in some 25 and complete in 2. Whole-study results and caveats: At baseline, clonality was higher than in age-matched healthy donors and correlated with CD8+ counts. There were few public clonotypes, and on treatment they contracted or stayed stable.

Extraction of around 2 micrograms of genomic DNA from cryopreserved PBMCs supplied material for TCR beta libraries. Sequencing was performed with immunoSEQ multiplex PCR; in TCRdb, only in-frame clones are kept and a portion is missing. The sample contains more than 110,000 clones, around 90% of which appear only once. A single count supports this clone. What it recognizes is unknown. The input for sequencing was PBMCs, taken after 12 months of ibrutinib treatment. This receptor was obtained from a human donor with chronic lymphocytic leukemia.

For the CDR3, the DNA is TGTGCCAGCAGTCCCGGGACAGGGGTAGAAAAACTGTTTTTT. It encodes CASSPGTGVEKLFF. V usage is TRBV7-9 and J usage is TRBJ1-4; 10 nucleotides align to TRBD1. V lost 6 bases and J lost 8; bases outside the gene matches: 6. Germline CDR1 is SEHNR and CDR2 is FQNEAQ (reference sequence). The CDR3 consists of 14 residues. Supplemented by reference TRBV7-9 and TRBJ1-4, the full variable domain reads DTGVSQNPRHKITKRGQNVTFRCDPISEHNRLYWYRQTLGQGPEFLTYFQNEAQLEKSRLLSDRFSAERPKGSFSTLEIQRTEQGDSAMYLCASSPGTGVEKLFFGSGTQLSVL.